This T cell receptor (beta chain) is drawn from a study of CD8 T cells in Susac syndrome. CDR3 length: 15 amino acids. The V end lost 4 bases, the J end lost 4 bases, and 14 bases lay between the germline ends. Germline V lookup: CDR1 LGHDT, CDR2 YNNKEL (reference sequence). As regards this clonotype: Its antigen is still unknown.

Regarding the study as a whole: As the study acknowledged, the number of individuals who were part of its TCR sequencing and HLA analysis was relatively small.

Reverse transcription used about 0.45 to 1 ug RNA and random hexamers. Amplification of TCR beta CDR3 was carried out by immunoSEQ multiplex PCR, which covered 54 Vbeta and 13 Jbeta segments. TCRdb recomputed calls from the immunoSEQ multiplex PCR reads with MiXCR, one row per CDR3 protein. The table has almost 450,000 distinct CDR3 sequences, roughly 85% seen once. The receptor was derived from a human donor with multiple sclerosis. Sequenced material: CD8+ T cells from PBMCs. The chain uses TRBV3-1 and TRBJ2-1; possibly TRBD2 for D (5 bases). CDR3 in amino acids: CASSPDGERYNEQFF. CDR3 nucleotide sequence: TGTGCCAGCAGCCCCGACGGGGAGAGATACAATGAGCAGTTCTTC.